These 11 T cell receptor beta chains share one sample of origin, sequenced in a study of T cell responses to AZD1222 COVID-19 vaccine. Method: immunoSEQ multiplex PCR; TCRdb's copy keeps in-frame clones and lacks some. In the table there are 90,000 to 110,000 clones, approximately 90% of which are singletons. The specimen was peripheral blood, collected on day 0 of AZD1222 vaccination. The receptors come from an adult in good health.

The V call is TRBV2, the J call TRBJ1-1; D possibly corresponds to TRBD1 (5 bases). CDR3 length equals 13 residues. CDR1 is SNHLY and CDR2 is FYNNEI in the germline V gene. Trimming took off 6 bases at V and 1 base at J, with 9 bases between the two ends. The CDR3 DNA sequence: TGTGCCAGCAGGTTCAGGGCGAACACTGAAGCTTTCTTT. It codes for CASRFRANTEAFF.

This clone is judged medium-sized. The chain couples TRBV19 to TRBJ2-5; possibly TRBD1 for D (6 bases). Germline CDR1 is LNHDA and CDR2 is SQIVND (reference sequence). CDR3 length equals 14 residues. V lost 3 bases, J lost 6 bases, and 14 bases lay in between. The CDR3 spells CASSIERGMKTQYF. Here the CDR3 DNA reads TGTGCCAGTAGTATTGAAAGGGGGATGAAGACCCAGTACTTC.

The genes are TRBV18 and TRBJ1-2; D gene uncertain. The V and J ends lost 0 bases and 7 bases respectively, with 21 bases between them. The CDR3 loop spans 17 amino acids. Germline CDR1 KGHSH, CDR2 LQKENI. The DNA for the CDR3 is TGTGCCAGCTCACCACCAGGAAATCTGGGTTCACGTTCTGGCTACACCTTC. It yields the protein CASSPPGNLGSRSGYTF. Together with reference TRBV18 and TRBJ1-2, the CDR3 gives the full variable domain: NAGVMQNPRHLVRRRGQEARLRCSPMKGHSHVYWYRQLPEEGLKFMVYLQKENIIDESGMPKERFSAEFPKEGPSILRIQQVVRGDSAAYFCASSPPGNLGSRSGYTFGSGTRLTVV.

In nucleotides, the CDR3 is TGTGCCAGCAGCGCGCCAGGGGAACTGTTTTTT. Its translation is CASSAPGELFF. V is TRBV3-1 (or the pseudogene TRBV3-2) and J is TRBJ1-4; D possibly corresponds to TRBD1 (6 bases). The CDR3 runs 11 residues. CDR1 and CDR2 (germline): LGHDT, YNNKEL (reference sequence). Trimming left V 5 bases short and J 12 bases short, with 10 bases between.

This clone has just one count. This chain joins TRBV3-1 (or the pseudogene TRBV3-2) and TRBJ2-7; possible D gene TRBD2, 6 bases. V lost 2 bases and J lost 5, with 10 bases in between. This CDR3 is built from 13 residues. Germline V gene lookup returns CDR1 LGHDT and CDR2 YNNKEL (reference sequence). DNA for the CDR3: TGTGCCAGCAGCCAATGGGGACTTAACGAGCAGTACTTC. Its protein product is CASSQWGLNEQYF.

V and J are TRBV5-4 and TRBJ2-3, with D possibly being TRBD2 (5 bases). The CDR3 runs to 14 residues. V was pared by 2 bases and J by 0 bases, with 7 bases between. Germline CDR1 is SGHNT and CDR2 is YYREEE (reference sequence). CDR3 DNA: TGTGCCAGCAGCTTTCGGACTAGCACAGATACGCAGTATTTT. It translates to CASSFRTSTDTQYF.

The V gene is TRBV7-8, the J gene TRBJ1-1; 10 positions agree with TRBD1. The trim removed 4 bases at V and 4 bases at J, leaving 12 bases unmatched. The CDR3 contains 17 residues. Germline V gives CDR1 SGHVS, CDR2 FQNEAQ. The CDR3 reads CASSSRQGAPEGTEAFF. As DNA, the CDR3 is TGTGCCAGCAGCTCCCGACAGGGGGCCCCGGAGGGCACTGAAGCTTTCTTT. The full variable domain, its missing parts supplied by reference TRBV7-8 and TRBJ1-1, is GAGVSQSPRYKVAKRGQDVALRCDPISGHVSLFWYQQALGQGPEFLTYFQNEAQLDKSGLPSDRFFAERPEGSVSTLKIQRTQQEDSAVYLCASSSRQGAPEGTEAFFGQGTRLTVV.

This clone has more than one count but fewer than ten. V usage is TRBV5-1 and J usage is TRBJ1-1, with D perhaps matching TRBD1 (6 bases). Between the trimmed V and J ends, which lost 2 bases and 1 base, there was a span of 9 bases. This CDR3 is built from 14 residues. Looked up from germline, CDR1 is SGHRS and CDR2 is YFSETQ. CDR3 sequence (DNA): TGCGCCAGCAGCTTAACAGGGCCGAACACTGAAGCTTTCTTT. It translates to CASSLTGPNTEAFF.

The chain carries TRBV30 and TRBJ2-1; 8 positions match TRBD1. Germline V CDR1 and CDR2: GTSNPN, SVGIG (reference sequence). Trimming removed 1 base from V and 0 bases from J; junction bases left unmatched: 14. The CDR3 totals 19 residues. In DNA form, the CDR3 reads TGTGCCTGGAGTGGAGGACAGGGAATACTTTCCCACTCCTACAATGAGCAGTTCTTC. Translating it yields CAWSGGQGILSHSYNEQFF. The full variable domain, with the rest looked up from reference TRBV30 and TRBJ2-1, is SQTIHQWPATLVQPVGSPLSLECTVEGTSNPNLYWYRQAAGRGLQLLFYSVGIGQISSEVPQNLSASRPQDRQFILSSKKLLLSDSGFYLCAWSGGQGILSHSYNEQFFGPGTRLTVL.

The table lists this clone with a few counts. The CDR3 DNA sequence: TGTGCCATCAGTAACAGGGGACCGAATGAAAAACTGTTTTTT. Translated: CAISNRGPNEKLFF. This chain joins TRBV10-3 and TRBJ1-4; 7 bases align to TRBD1. CDR3 size: 14 residues. Germline lookup yields CDR1 ENHRY and CDR2 SYGVKD. The ends lost 5 bases at V and 5 bases at J; junction bases unmatched: 5.

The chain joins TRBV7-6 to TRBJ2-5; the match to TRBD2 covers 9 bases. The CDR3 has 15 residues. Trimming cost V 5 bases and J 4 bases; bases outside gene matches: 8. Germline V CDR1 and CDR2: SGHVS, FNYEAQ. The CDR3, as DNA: TGTGCCAGCAGCCCCAGACTAGCGGAGGGAGAGACCCAGTACTTC. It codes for CASSPRLAEGETQYF.